Following are 19 T cell receptor beta chains from one sample sequenced in a study of blood T cell repertoires in COVID-19. Profiling relied on immunoSEQ multiplex PCR, and the TCRdb table lists in-frame clones only, not all of them. The sample includes 150,000 to 200,000 clones, approximately 82% seen only once; the top ten take 6% to 8%. Sequences were obtained from peripheral blood. The receptors shown here come from a human donor with acute or convalescent COVID-19. The donor label of this sample is uncertain.

The chain joins TRBV7-6 to TRBJ2-3; 13 bases map to TRBD2. The junction had 6 bases not matched to a gene; V was cut back by 5 bases and J by 4 bases. The CDR3 totals 16 residues. The germline V gene has CDR1 SGHVS and CDR2 FNYEAQ. CDR3 in DNA: TGTGCCAGCAGCCCCGGACTAGCGGGAGCCCCAGATACGCAGTATTTT. It encodes CASSPGLAGAPDTQYF.

This clone was seen once. This chain uses TRBV4-1 with TRBJ2-1; TRBD1 aligns across 12 bases. Trimming took 3 bases from V and 7 from J; bases not matched to a gene: 10. Looked up from germline, CDR1 is MGHRA and CDR2 is YSYEKL. This CDR3 spans 17 amino acids. CDR3 DNA sequence: TGCGCCAGCAGCCACCCGCCGGGACAGGGGGCGTCAAATGAGCAGTTCTTC. It specifies CASSHPPGQGASNEQFF.

The V gene is TRBV24-1, the J gene TRBJ2-5, with 8 bases that match TRBD1. After removal of 4 bases from V and 4 bases from J, the junction contained 7 bases not matched to a gene. The CDR3 has 15 amino acids. The germline V gene has CDR1 KGHDR and CDR2 SFDVKD. CDR3 residues: CATSDSQTGGETQYF. The CDR3 DNA reads TGTGCCACCAGTGACTCACAAACAGGGGGAGAGACCCAGTACTTC.

The chain carries TRBV3-1 (or the pseudogene TRBV3-2) and TRBJ2-7, with 7 nucleotides matching TRBD1. CDR3 size: 13 residues. Germline loops: CDR1 LGHDT, CDR2 YNNKEL (reference sequence). V trimming: 4 bases; J trimming: 1 base; junction bases outside the gene matches: 1. The CDR3 here is CASSRQGSYEQYF. The CDR3 region has the DNA TGTGCCAGCAGCCGACAGGGTTCCTACGAGCAGTACTTC.

Details on this clone: One end of the junction varies from germline; a read error may be responsible. The chain combines TRBV6-5 with TRBJ2-1, with a possible D match to TRBD2 (6 bases). This CDR3 contains 14 residues. Germline CDR1 MNHEY, CDR2 SVGAGI. CDR3 region: CASRTSIQYSEQFF. The CDR3 coding sequence is TGTGCCAGCAGGACTAGTATCCAGTACAGTGAGCAGTTCTTC.

The V call is TRBV5-1, the J call TRBJ2-7, with 13 bases lining up with TRBD2. The germline gives CDR1 SGHRS, CDR2 YFSETQ. V shed 4 bases and J 4 bases; nucleotides not matched to a gene: 2. This CDR3 is 14 amino acids long. The CDR3 sequence is CASSPGLAGYEQYF. The CDR3 bases are TGCGCCAGCAGCCCGGGACTAGCGGGATACGAGCAGTACTTC. The full variable domain, completed using reference TRBV5-1 and TRBJ2-7, is KAGVTQTPRYLIKTRGQQVTLSCSPISGHRSVSWYQQTPGQGLQFLFEYFSETQRNKGNFPGRFSGRQFSNSRSEMNVSTLELGDSALYLCASSPGLAGYEQYFGPGTRLTVT.

This sequence joins TRBV5-1 and TRBJ2-7, with TRBD1 as a possible D gene (5 bases). V lost 0 bases, J lost 2 bases, and 9 bases lay in between. CDR1 SGHRS and CDR2 YFSETQ come from the germline V gene. The CDR3 totals 14 residues. The CDR3 DNA follows: TGCGCCAGCAGCTTGGACAGGTACGCCTACGAGCAGTACTTC. This translates into CASSLDRYAYEQYF.

The V call is TRBV11-2, the J call TRBJ2-7, with 7 bases aligning to TRBD2. The CDR3 has 15 amino acids. Per the germline V gene, CDR1 is SGHAT and CDR2 is FQNNGV. V lost 1 base and J lost 1; bases outside the gene matches: 4. The CDR3 region is CASSLASGASYEQYF. The CDR3 coding sequence is TGTGCCAGCAGCTTAGCCAGCGGGGCATCCTACGAGCAGTACTTC.

The genes are TRBV29-1 and TRBJ2-3, with 10 bases matching TRBD2. Germline V gives CDR1 SQVTM, CDR2 ANQGSEA. The junction had 14 bases not matched to a gene; V was cut back by 7 bases and J by 4 bases. The CDR3 totals 16 residues. The CDR3 bases are TGCAGCGCAGCGGGAGGGCCGGGTTTCCGAGCAGATACGCAGTATTTT. Encoded protein: CSAAGGPGFRADTQYF.

The rearrangement uses TRBV5-1 and TRBJ2-5, with D possibly TRBD1 on 6 matching bases. Germline values: CDR1 SGHRS, CDR2 YFSETQ. This CDR3 is built from 14 residues. With 1 base removed from V and 4 bases from J, the gap between germline ends came to 11 bases. CDR3 residues: CASSLSGVGETQYF. The DNA of the CDR3 is TGCGCCAGCAGCTTGTCAGGGGTGGGAGAGACCCAGTACTTC.

The chain links TRBV23-1 to TRBJ2-2; TRBD2 matches 8 bases. TRBV23-1 carries the ORF label, with uncertain function. This CDR3 is 17 amino acids long. CDR3 nucleotides: TGCCCCCCCCGTCGCCCCGGGGGGGGTGCCAACACCGGGGAGCTGTTTTTT. Protein: CPPRRPGGGANTGELFF.

The V call is TRBV6-5, the J call TRBJ1-4; tentatively, D is TRBD1 (5 bases). Per germline, CDR1 MNHEY and CDR2 SVGAGI. Trimming left V 0 bases short and J 8 bases short, with 13 bases between. The CDR3 contains 15 residues. As DNA, the CDR3 is TGTGCCAGCAGTTACTCCCGGGACCGGGGGGAAAAACTGTTTTTT. Its protein is CASSYSRDRGEKLFF.

The chain has TRBV9 and TRBJ2-7, with D possibly matching TRBD2 (6 bases). Germline V gene data show CDR1 as SGDLS and CDR2 as YYNGEE. Trimming took 4 bases from V and 1 from J, leaving 12 bases between them. This CDR3 has 14 amino acids. CDR3 protein: CASSTRDGSYEQYF. CDR3 bases: TGTGCCAGCAGCACGCGGGACGGTTCCTACGAGCAGTACTTC.

The table lists this clone with a count of one. This rearrangement joins TRBV6-6 to TRBJ1-1, with D unclear. With 7 bases removed from V and 3 bases from J, the gap between germline ends came to 12 bases. The CDR3 has 13 amino acids. Germline V gene sequence: CDR1 MNHNY, CDR2 SVGAGI (reference sequence). The CDR3: CASTQQLYTEAFF. CDR3 in DNA: TGTGCCAGCACCCAACAGCTGTACACTGAAGCTTTCTTT.

This chain links TRBV21-1 with TRBJ2-1; the table's D call TRBD2 went unverified against the DNA. TRBV21-1 is described as a pseudogene. This CDR3 contains 20 residues. The CDR3 nucleotides are TGTGCCAGCAGCAAAAGGGCGGAGGAGATAGGGACTAGCGTATACAATGAGCAGTTCTTC. Translating gives CASSKRAEEIGTSVYNEQFF.

The chain employs TRBV7-3 and TRBJ2-3; 15 nucleotides align to TRBD2. The germline CDR1 and CDR2 sequences are SGHTA and FQGTGA. This CDR3 region has 16 residues. V lost 5 bases and J lost 4; bases outside the gene matches: 4. The CDR3, as DNA: TGTGCCAGCAGCCTCCGGACTAGCGGGAGGGCAGATACGCAGTATTTT. Its translation: CASSLRTSGRADTQYF. Variable domain in full (rest from reference TRBV7-3 and TRBJ2-3): GAGVSQTPSNKVTEKGKYVELRCDPISGHTALYWYRQSLGQGPEFLIYFQGTGAADDSGLPNDRFFAVRPEGSVSTLKIQRTERGDSAVYLCASSLRTSGRADTQYFGPGTRLTVL.

This chain links TRBV6-5 with TRBJ1-4; 10 bases map to TRBD1. This CDR3 has 15 residues. V lost 4 bases to trimming and J lost 8 bases; unmatched junction nucleotides: 7. Germline values: CDR1 MNHEY, CDR2 SVGAGI. This chain's CDR3 is CASSSWDRGGEKLFF. The CDR3 region has the DNA TGTGCCAGCAGTTCATGGGACAGGGGAGGGGAAAAACTGTTTTTT.

The V gene is TRBV9, the J gene TRBJ1-4, with 7 bases matching TRBD1. CDR3 length: 14 residues. Germline values: CDR1 SGDLS, CDR2 YYNGEE. Losses at the gene ends were 4 bases for V and 6 bases for J; bases not matched to a gene: 6. The CDR3 is CASSHGTVDEKLFF. The CDR3 DNA sequence: TGTGCCAGCAGCCACGGGACAGTGGATGAAAAACTGTTTTTT.

The genes are TRBV24-1 and TRBJ2-1; 8 bases are shared with TRBD1. V lost 4 bases to trimming and J lost 2 bases; unmatched junction nucleotides: 6. Germline V gene lookup returns CDR1 KGHDR and CDR2 SFDVKD. The CDR3 extends over 16 amino acids. CDR3 loop: CATSERTGPTYNEQFF. As DNA, the CDR3 is TGTGCCACCAGTGAAAGGACAGGGCCCACCTACAATGAGCAGTTCTTC.